Below are 27 T cell receptor beta chains sequenced from a single sample in a study of T cells in Graves' hyperthyroidism and ophthalmopathy. Amplified TCR beta CDR3 regions derived from RNA transcripts. The TCR CDR3 was amplified in a first-round RT-PCR using the HTBI primer set. Each CDR3 protein gets one entry after TCRdb re-called the multiplex PCR reads with MiXCR. The profile shows 150,000 to 200,000 distinct CDR3 sequences, about 9.4% of them singletons. The material sequenced was blood. These receptors all stem from a woman aged 18-29 years with Graves' hyperthyroidism that later progressed to Graves' ophthalmopathy.

This clonotype was found many times. The chain joins TRBV30 to TRBJ2-7; the D gene is possibly TRBD1 (6 bases). The CDR3 runs to 14 residues. Trimming removed 2 bases from V and 4 bases from J, with 15 bases in between. Germline CDR1 is GTSNPN and CDR2 is SVGIG (reference sequence). CDR3 DNA: TGTGCCTGGAGTTCAACGGGACACGTATACGAGCAGTACTTC. Translation: CAWSSTGHVYEQYF.

This clonotype was found many times. V gene TRBV24-1 combines with J gene TRBJ2-7; 9 bases fit TRBD2. The germline gives CDR1 KGHDR, CDR2 SFDVKD. The CDR3 runs 14 residues. The V gene end was trimmed by 5 bases and the J gene end by 0 bases; junction bases not matched to a gene: 1. In nucleotides, the CDR3 is TGTGCCACCAGTGCTAGCGGGAACTCCTACGAGCAGTACTTC. Its protein product is CATSASGNSYEQYF.

The table lists this clonotype with many counts. The V and J genes are TRBV15 and TRBJ1-4; D remains unclear. Trimming left V 0 bases short and J 0 bases short, with 5 bases between. This CDR3 is built from 15 residues. Germline CDR1 LNHNV, CDR2 YYDKDF (reference sequence). CDR3 DNA: TGTGCCACCAGCAGAGAGGGGACAACTAATGAAAAACTGTTTTTT. It encodes CATSREGTTNEKLFF.

This clonotype was found many times. The chain is built from TRBV10-1 and TRBJ2-7; 8 nucleotides match TRBD1. Germline assignment: CDR1 WNHNN and CDR2 SYGVQD (reference sequence). The length of the CDR3 is 12 residues. Trimming cost V 11 bases and J 6 bases; bases outside gene matches: 9. The CDR3 is CAARDRIVEQYF. The CDR3 DNA reads TGCGCCGCCCGGGACAGGATCGTCGAGCAGTACTTC.

This chain uses TRBV5-8 with TRBJ1-2; 8 nucleotides match TRBD1. With V trimmed by 7 bases and J by 2 bases, 16 bases remained unmatched. Germline V CDR1 and CDR2: SGHTS, YDEGEE. This CDR3 spans 17 amino acids. The CDR3 sequence is CASALSGQGSANYGYTF. Here the CDR3 DNA reads TGTGCCAGCGCCTTGAGCGGACAGGGTTCCGCGAACTATGGCTACACCTTC.

The chain carries TRBV19 and TRBJ2-3, with a weak D call TRBD2 (6 bases). The CDR3 runs 15 residues. Deletions cut 7 bases from V and 6 bases from J, with 20 bases between. The germline gives CDR1 LNHDA, CDR2 SQIVND (reference sequence). The CDR3 reads CASTRAGLPSDTQYF. In DNA, the CDR3 is TGTGCCAGTACCCGAGCGGGCCTCCCTTCGGATACGCAGTATTTT. Full variable domain (outside the CDR3, taken from reference TRBV19 and TRBJ2-3): DGGITQSPKYLFRKEGQNVTLSCEQNLNHDAMYWYRQDPGQGLRLIYYSQIVNDFQKGDIAEGYSVSREKKESFPLTVTSAQKNPTAFYLCASTRAGLPSDTQYFGPGTRLTVL.

The V and J genes are TRBV14 and TRBJ2-7; tentatively, D is TRBD2 (6 bases). Germline V gives CDR1 SGHDN, CDR2 FVKESK. Trimming took off 1 base at V and 5 bases at J, with 12 bases between the two ends. The CDR3 length is 14 residues. This CDR3 reads CASSQVRGRNEQYF. The CDR3 nucleotides are TGTGCCAGCAGCCAAGTCCGGGGGAGGAACGAGCAGTACTTC.

The V call is TRBV19, the J call TRBJ2-3, with unresolved D. Germline CDR1 LNHDA, CDR2 SQIVND (reference sequence). The CDR3 length is 15 residues. V lost 1 base and J lost 0, with 8 bases in between. The CDR3 DNA is TGTGCCAGTAGTATAGGTTCAGTTAGCACAGATACGCAGTATTTT. Amino acid sequence: CASSIGSVSTDTQYF.

There are many counts of this clonotype. This chain joins TRBV7-6 and TRBJ1-3; a possible D gene is TRBD1 (5 bases). Germline V lookup: CDR1 SGHVS, CDR2 FNYEAQ. V lost 6 bases and J 8 bases, leaving 20 bases between the germline ends. This CDR3 spans 15 amino acids. The CDR3 loop reads CASRKKPGTRDTIYF. The CDR3 bases are TGTGCCAGCAGAAAGAAACCAGGGACCCGGGACACCATATATTTT.

This clonotype was picked up many times. V usage is TRBV28 and J usage is TRBJ2-3, with 7 bases identical to TRBD1. With V trimmed by 6 bases and J by 0 bases, 15 bases remained unmatched. CDR1 is MDHEN, CDR2 SYDVKM, per germline. CDR3 length equals 18 residues. The CDR3 protein is CASSQPGQLLSSTDTQYF. CDR3 in DNA: TGTGCCAGCAGCCAACCGGGACAGCTACTTTCTAGCACAGATACGCAGTATTTT.

In this sample, this clonotype turned up many times. The J gene is TRBJ1-2, the V gene TRBV28; D is perhaps TRBD1 (5 bases). Germline V lookup: CDR1 MDHEN, CDR2 SYDVKM. CDR3 length: 13 amino acids. The germline V and J ends were trimmed by 4 bases and 3 bases, with 9 bases remaining between them. In DNA form, the CDR3 reads TGTGCCAGCAGTTCCCCGGGACACTATGGCTACACCTTC. It yields the protein CASSSPGHYGYTF.

The sample holds many counts of this clonotype. The DNA of the CDR3 is TGTGCCAGCAGTCCGCCTAATCAGCCCCAGCATTTT. Its translation: CASSPPNQPQHF. This rearrangement joins TRBV6-1 to TRBJ1-5; no reliable D call. The V and J ends lost 5 bases and 4 bases respectively, with 6 bases between them. Germline V gives CDR1 MNHNS, CDR2 SASEGT. The CDR3 sequence is 12 residues long.

At least ten counts were recorded for this clonotype. The chain joins TRBV3-1 to TRBJ2-3; 9 nucleotides match TRBD2. This CDR3 is built from 15 residues. CDR1 is LGHDT, CDR2 YNNKEL, per germline (reference sequence). The trim removed 2 bases at V and 6 bases at J, leaving 6 bases unmatched. CDR3 sequence: CASSQSSGSTDTQYF. CDR3 sequence (DNA): TGTGCCAGCAGCCAAAGTAGCGGGAGTACGGATACGCAGTATTTT.

This sequence joins TRBV6-1 and TRBJ2-5; 12 nucleotides agree with TRBD1. Germline CDR1 is MNHNS and CDR2 is SASEGT. Losses at the gene ends were 7 bases for V and 5 bases for J; bases not matched to a gene: 5. This CDR3 has 14 amino acids. The CDR3 region is CASNRDRGQETQYF. DNA for the CDR3: TGTGCCAGCAATCGGGACAGGGGGCAGGAGACCCAGTACTTC.

This clonotype was recorded at least ten times. The chain carries TRBV6-1 and TRBJ2-1, with D unresolved. Germline values: CDR1 MNHNS, CDR2 SASEGT. This CDR3 has 16 residues. Trimming took off 3 bases at V and 2 bases at J, with 14 bases between the two ends. CDR3 residues: CASSDVLAAPYNEQFF. In DNA, the CDR3 is TGTGCCAGCAGTGACGTGTTGGCCGCGCCCTACAATGAGCAGTTCTTC.

The table lists this clonotype with many counts. V usage is TRBV6-1 and J usage is TRBJ2-1; D might be TRBD1 (6 bases). Trimming left V 6 bases short and J 3 bases short, with 15 bases between. Germline CDR1 reads MNHNS; CDR2 reads SASEGT. This CDR3 has 15 residues. This CDR3 reads CASSLDSTLYNEQFF. In DNA form, the CDR3 reads TGTGCCAGCAGCCTGGACAGTACGCTCTACAATGAGCAGTTCTTC.

Many counts were recorded for this clonotype. The V call is TRBV18, the J call TRBJ2-1; the match to TRBD1 covers 9 bases. The V gene end was trimmed by 2 bases and the J gene end by 5 bases; junction bases not matched to a gene: 1. The germline V gene encodes CDR1 KGHSH and CDR2 LQKENI. The CDR3 has 14 amino acids. This CDR3 is CASSPRQGDNEQFF. The CDR3 nucleotides are TGTGCCAGCTCACCAAGACAGGGGGACAATGAGCAGTTCTTC.

In regard to this clonotype: This may be a read error, as it is one base from a much larger clone. The chain carries TRBV19 and TRBJ1-1; 9 nucleotides match TRBD1. CDR1 is LNHDA, CDR2 SQIVND, per germline (reference sequence). The CDR3 is made up of 15 amino acids. The CDR3 loop reads CASKGQGGGNTEALF. DNA of the CDR3: TGTGCCAGTAAGGGACAGGGAGGGGGCAACACTGAAGCTCTCTTT. Variable domain in full (rest from reference TRBV19 and TRBJ1-1): DGGITQSPKYLFRKEGQNVTLSCEQNLNHDAMYWYRQDPGQGLRLIYYSQIVNDFQKGDIAEGYSVSREKKESFPLTVTSAQKNPTAFYLCASKGQGGGNTEALFGQGTRLTVV.

This chain joins TRBV10-2 and TRBJ1-5, with 7 bases that match TRBD1. CDR1 WSHSY and CDR2 SAAADI come from the germline V gene. This CDR3 has 17 residues. After removal of 2 bases from V and 1 base from J, the junction contained 8 bases not matched to a gene. CDR3 nucleotide sequence: TGCGCCAGCAGTGAGGGTCAGGGGGAAGAAAGCAATCAGCCCCAGCATTTT. Translation: CASSEGQGEESNQPQHF.

This clonotype was detected ten times or more. The chain carries TRBV6-5 and TRBJ2-7; D remains ambiguous. The germline V gene has CDR1 MNHEY and CDR2 SVGAGI. The CDR3 is made up of 13 amino acids. V was shortened by 2 bases and J by 0 bases, with 5 bases between the two germline ends. CDR3 loop: CASSYGPSYEQYF. The CDR3 bases are TGTGCCAGCAGTTACGGGCCCTCCTACGAGCAGTACTTC.

This clonotype was seen ten or more times. V and J are TRBV6-1 and TRBJ2-7; D ambiguous. In germline, CDR1 is MNHNS, CDR2 SASEGT. The CDR3 has 10 residues. V lost 10 bases to trimming and J lost 3 bases, with 7 bases between them. CDR3 loop: CAIDFYEQYF. As DNA, the CDR3 is TGTGCCATAGACTTCTACGAGCAGTACTTC.

The rearrangement uses TRBV4-1 and TRBJ1-2; D call uncertain. Germline-derived CDR1 and CDR2 are MGHRA and YSYEKL. The CDR3 length is 14 residues. V was shortened by 0 bases and J by 6 bases, with 11 bases between the two germline ends. The CDR3 sequence: CASSQERAGDGYTF. The CDR3 DNA follows: TGCGCCAGCAGCCAAGAGAGAGCCGGGGATGGCTACACCTTC.

Regarding this clonotype: Since a much larger clone is just one base distant, this may be a read error. Here the CDR3 reads CANSQADFYEQYF. The CDR3 coding sequence is TGTGCCAACAGCCAAGCCGACTTCTACGAGCAGTACTTC. The chain links TRBV3-1 to TRBJ2-7; D is unresolved. From germline, CDR1 is LGHDT and CDR2 YNNKEL (reference sequence). The CDR3 is 13 residues long.

There are many counts of this clonotype. CDR3 sequence (DNA): TGTGCCAGCAGCCCCCGGACCGTAAAGAACACTGAAGCTTTCTTT. As protein: CASSPRTVKNTEAFF. The J gene is TRBJ1-1, the V gene TRBV7-9, with D uncertain. The germline V and J ends were trimmed by 5 bases and 1 base, with 14 bases remaining between them. The CDR3 is made up of 15 amino acids. From germline, CDR1 is SEHNR and CDR2 FQNEAQ (reference sequence).

This clonotype was recorded at least ten times. CDR3 in DNA: TGTGCCTGGGGGACAGACAGCTCTGAAGCTTTCTTT. It translates to CAWGTDSSEAFF. V and J are TRBV30 and TRBJ1-1; 7 nucleotides align to TRBD1. Germline lookup yields CDR1 GTSNPN and CDR2 SVGIG (reference sequence). V lost 5 bases to trimming and J lost 6 bases; unmatched junction nucleotides: 6. This CDR3 is built from 12 residues.

This clonotype has at least ten counts. Since a much larger clone is just one base distant, this may be a read error. The chain has TRBV6-1 and TRBJ1-1; 7 nucleotides line up with TRBD1. The CDR3 totals 13 residues. Germline V lookup: CDR1 MNHNS, CDR2 SASEGT. Germline trimming cut 6 bases from V and 4 bases from J; bases unmatched to any gene: 5. The CDR3 protein is CASREQGTTEAFF. CDR3 bases: TGTGCCAGCAGGGAACAGGGGACCACTGAAGCTTTCTTT.

The sample holds many counts of this clonotype. The chain employs TRBV2 and TRBJ2-1, with D maybe TRBD1 (5 bases). V lost 9 bases to trimming and J lost 7 bases, with 13 bases between them. The CDR3 is 12 amino acids. Germline lookup yields CDR1 SNHLY and CDR2 FYNNEI. This CDR3 is CASTSGSNEQFF. DNA for the CDR3: TGTGCCAGTACCTCAGGGTCAAATGAGCAGTTCTTC.